Here is one T cell receptor beta chain with its context. Its matching antigen is unknown. A much bigger clone sits one base away, suggesting this may be a read error. CDR3 length: 15 amino acids. Unmatched junction bases numbered 7, after V lost 4 bases and J lost 6 bases. CDR1 DFQATT and CDR2 SNEGSKA come from the germline V gene (reference sequence). Time point described: newly diagnosed GD, antithyroid drugs for less than 3 months. PBMC-derived RNA was used for the TCR library. This entry belongs to a study of regulatory T cells in long-lasting Graves disease. Study results and limitations: It was in persistent disease that TRBV28, TRBJ1-2 and TRBJ2-5 were favored.

Construction of the TCR beta libraries employed iRepertoire HTBI primers in conjunction with Arm-PCR of CDR3 regions. TCRdb analysed the multiplex PCR reads with MiXCR anew, one entry per CDR3 protein. The repertoire consists of approximately 350,000 distinct CDR3 sequences, with about an eighth occurring once and the leading ten covering 15% to 20%. The sample was also reused in another study, on T cells in Graves' hyperthyroidism and ophthalmopathy. That report notes: Diagnosis relied on clinical symptoms, serum thyroxine and TRAb, thyroid ultrasound and orbital computed tomography.

This TCR derives from a woman under 30 with Graves disease. The rearrangement joins TRBV20-1 to TRBJ2-5; 14 nucleotides line up with TRBD2. The sample in question was peripheral blood mononuclear cells (PBMCs), obtained at new diagnosis, from a patient treated with antithyroid drugs. The CDR3 here is CSAMGLAGVQQTQYF. The CDR3 nucleotides read TGCAGTGCTATGGGACTAGCGGGAGTGCAACAGACCCAGTACTTC.